This TCR beta chain emerged from a study of blood T cell repertoires in COVID-19. Sequencing was performed with immunoSEQ multiplex PCR; in TCRdb, only in-frame clones are kept and a portion is missing. The table has hundreds of thousands of clones, around 82% seen once. The CDR3 length is 15 residues. Per the germline V gene, CDR1 is SGHNT and CDR2 is YYREEE (reference sequence). Unmatched junction bases numbered 8, after V lost 4 bases and J lost 8 bases. The sample comprised peripheral blood. The sequence was obtained from a woman of 80 years or more with acute or convalescent COVID-19. The V gene is TRBV5-4, the J gene TRBJ2-1; 11 bases fit TRBD2. The CDR3 DNA reads TGTGCCAGCAGCCCCGGGACTAGCGGTAGTCATGAGCAGTTCTTC. Translated, it gives CASSPGTSGSHEQFF. Combining the CDR3 with reference TRBV5-4 and TRBJ2-1 gives the whole variable domain ETGVTQSPTHLIKTRGQQVTLRCSSQSGHNTVSWYQQALGQGPQFIFQYYREEENGRGNFPPRFSGLQFPNYSSELNVNALELDDSALYLCASSPGTSGSHEQFFGPGTRLTVL.